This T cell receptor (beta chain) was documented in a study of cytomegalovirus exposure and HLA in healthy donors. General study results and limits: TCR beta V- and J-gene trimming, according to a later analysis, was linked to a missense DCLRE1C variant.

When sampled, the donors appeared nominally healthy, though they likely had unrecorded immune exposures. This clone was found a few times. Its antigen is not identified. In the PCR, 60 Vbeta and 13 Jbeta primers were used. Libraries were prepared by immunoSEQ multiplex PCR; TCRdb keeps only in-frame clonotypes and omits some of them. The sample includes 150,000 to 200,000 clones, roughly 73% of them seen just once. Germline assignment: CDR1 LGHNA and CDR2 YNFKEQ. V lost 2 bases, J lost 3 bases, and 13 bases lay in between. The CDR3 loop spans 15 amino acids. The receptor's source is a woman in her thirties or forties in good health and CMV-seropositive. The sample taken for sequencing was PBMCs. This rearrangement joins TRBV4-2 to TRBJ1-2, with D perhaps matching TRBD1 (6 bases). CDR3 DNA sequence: TGTGCCAGCAGCCAATCGTTCAGGGGAGACTATGGCTACACCTTC. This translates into CASSQSFRGDYGYTF.